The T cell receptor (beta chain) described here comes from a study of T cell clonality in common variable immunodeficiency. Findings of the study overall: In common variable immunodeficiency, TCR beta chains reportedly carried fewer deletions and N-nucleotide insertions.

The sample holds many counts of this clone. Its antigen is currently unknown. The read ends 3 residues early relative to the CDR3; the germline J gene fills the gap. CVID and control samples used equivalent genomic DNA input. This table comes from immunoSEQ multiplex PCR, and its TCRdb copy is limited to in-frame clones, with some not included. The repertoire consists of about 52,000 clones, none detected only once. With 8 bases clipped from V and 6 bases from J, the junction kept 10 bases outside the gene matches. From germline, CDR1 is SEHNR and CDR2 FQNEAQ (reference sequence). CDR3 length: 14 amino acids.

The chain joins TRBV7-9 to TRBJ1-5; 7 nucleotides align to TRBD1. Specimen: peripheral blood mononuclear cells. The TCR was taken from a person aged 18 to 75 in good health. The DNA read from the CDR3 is TGTGCCAGCGGAAAACAGGGGTCGACTCAGCCC. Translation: CASGKQGSTQP. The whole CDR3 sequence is CASGKQGSTQPQHF.